This TCR beta chain came from a study of CD8+ T cells in alopecia areata. Extracted RNA was reverse transcribed, and the resulting cDNA served as sequencing template. Assay used: immunoSEQ multiplex PCR; TCRdb lists only in-frame clones, some missing. This sample has over 150,000 clones; approximately 60% occur once, and the top ten carry roughly 0.7%. CDR1 is ENHRY, CDR2 SYGVKD, per germline. The CDR3 is made up of 12 amino acids. V dropped 3 bases and J dropped 4 bases, with 6 bases sitting between them. Treatment of the sample: oral pan-JAK inhibitor, 5-10 mg twice daily. Both peripheral blood and punch biopsies of lesional scalp skin were obtained from patients who had alopecia areata. Using a FACSAria, the CD4+ and CD8+ T cells were sorted from the PBMCs.

This rearrangement joins TRBV10-3 to TRBJ2-5; D is possibly TRBD2 (5 bases). This clonotype originated in a human donor with alopecia areata. Sequences were derived from CD4+ T cells sorted from blood, sampled at week 4, from a patient treated with tofacitinib. The CDR3 DNA sequence: TGTGCCATCAGTGAACGGGGAGAGACCCAGTACTTC. This encodes CAISERGETQYF.